This TCR beta chain was found in a study of graft-versus-host responses after intestinal transplantation (dated by TCRdb to 2020 to 2023). At the level of the whole study: The transplants that recipients got were multivisceral, liver-intestinal, or isolated intestinal. All recipients received anti-thymocyte globulin induction followed by maintenance tacrolimus and steroids for three to four years. Donor T cell macrochimerism was defined as a peak of at least 4% donor T cells among recipient peripheral blood mononuclear cells. Rather than going through the commercial service, samples from a few later patients were sequenced in-house on an Illumina MiSeq and processed with MiXCR. Alloreactive clones were identified by sequencing pre-transplant mixed lymphocyte reaction products and comparing these products with unstimulated pre-transplant donor and recipient T cells. After intestinal transplantation, graft-versus-host and host-versus-graft alloreactive T cell clones in the graft, circulation and bone marrow were tracked using bulk TCR-beta CDR3 sequencing. The cohort enrolled about two dozen intestinal transplant recipients, one of whom was a retransplant, and a few patients without pretransplant specimens were excluded.

Blood samples were collected up to 4 times in the first month after transplant and then at least monthly when available. Library prep was done by the immunoSEQ multiplex PCR assay. For most patients, genomic DNA was subjected to high-throughput TCR-beta CDR3 sequencing by Adaptive Biotechnologies. The authors' analysis ran thus. TCR sequencing data for 18 patients were retrieved from Adaptive's ImmunoSEQ software; three other patients were processed with MiXCR and VDJtools. Because the origin of CDR3 nucleotide sequences shared between donor and recipient could not be assigned, those sequences were removed. Alloreactive clones required at least 2-fold expansion over unstimulated cells and minimum CFSE-low frequency of 0.002% (template counts) or 0.001% (read counts). Clones were considered mappable if detected in sequenced pre-transplant spleen, lymph node, or MLR CFSE-low populations of the donor or recipient. The cumulative frequency of alloreactive clones was calculated as a percentage of all sequences, weighted by copy number. TCRdb took this table from immuneACCESS and kept in-frame rearrangements with V and J called. Such tables lack part of the clones; where checked against another copy, unresolved V genes explain under half of the gap, and the rest is unexplained. V and J calls and clone size are those listed in that table; D and trimming were worked out from the DNA. Here the sample has about 47,000 clones; around 93% occur a single time. The ten largest account for about 5.9% of the sample.

The full study reports these points: The relatively low number and heterogeneity of intestinal transplant patients limited the conclusions. In the allografts of patients with donor T cell macrochimerism, GvH to HvG T cell clonal ratios were high. Early after transplant, declines in HvG clones were associated with peak levels of circulating GvH clones. GvH clones were detected in recipient bone marrow, and some appeared earlier in ileal mucosa or blood, consistent with an intestinal mucosal origin.

At the junction V is shortened by 1 base and J by 9 bases, with 8 bases in between. The CDR3 holds 12 amino acids from the cysteine to the phenylalanine. The retained sequence is limited to the CDR3, 36 bases, with the frame set at the first base. For CDR1 and CDR2, the germline V gene lists SGDLS and YYNGEE. Note on this clone: It lacks a known antigen. Base qualities are missing; no much larger clone stands one base away.

Rearrangement joined TRBV9 to TRBJ2-1; a tentative D call is TRBD1 (5 bases match). Sequencing was performed on PBMCs, taken around 790 days after a first intestinal transplant, on the day of a second. The source is a human patient who received an intestinal transplant, so some T cells may come from the graft donor. Here is the DNA: TGTGCCAGCAGCGTATGGGGCACTGAGCAGTTCTTC. It codes for CASSVWGTEQFF.